These T cell receptor beta chains were read from a single sample in a study of blood T cells in healthy people across ages. MiXCR was run by TCRdb on the 5' RACE reads, yielding one entry per CDR3 protein. There are approximately 580,000 distinct CDR3 sequences in the sample; 24% occur only once, and just under 9% lies in the top ten. These data are also associated with another study on T cells of mothers and their children.

The sample consisted of blood. These receptors were taken from a boy between 10 and 17 years old in good health. CDR3s include the opening cysteine and the closing phenylalanine or tryptophan. Fields, in order: D gene, V gene, clone size, CDR3 length, J gene, CDR3 DNA, CDR3 protein. A D gene is named only where the DNA matches it firmly. Size is stated for part of the rows, as once, few or many counts, or as a class when the clone is expanded.

TRBD2,TRBV7-2,few,15,TRBJ2-1,TGTGCCAGCAGCCTCAGCGGGACCACCTACAATGAGCAGTTCTTC,CASSLSGTTYNEQFF
NA,TRBV7-2,few,13,TRBJ2-3,TGTGCCAGCAGCTGGGACTTCTCCTATACGCAGTATTTT,CASSWDFSYTQYF
NA,TRBV12-3/TRBV12-4,few,16,TRBJ2-2,TGTGCCAGCAGTCCCGAAGACGGACCCAACACCGGGGAGCTGTTTTTT,CASSPEDGPNTGELFF
NA,TRBV7-9,many,12,TRBJ1-2,TGTGCCAGCAGCTTGGGCGATTATGGCTACACCTTC,CASSLGDYGYTF
NA,TRBV6-1,NA,14,TRBJ1-2,TGTGCCAGCAGTGAGGGGGGGCTAGATTATGGCTACACCTTC,CASSEGGLDYGYTF
NA,TRBV7-2,few,16,TRBJ1-4,TGTGCCAGCAGCAAAAACAGCCCTGCAACTAATGAAAAACTGTTTTTT,CASSKNSPATNEKLFF
NA,TRBV6-1,NA,15,TRBJ2-1,TGTGCCAGCAGACCACCTCGGGACGGATACAATGAGCAGTTCTTC,CASRPPRDGYNEQFF
NA,TRBV28,NA,14,TRBJ1-2,TGTGCCAGCAGTTTTCTCGGGGGCCTAGGTGGCTACACCTTC,CASSFLGGLGGYTF
TRBD2,TRBV9,few,16,TRBJ2-3,TGTGCCAGCAGCCTCAGAGCGGGGGAGCCCACAGATACGCAGTATTTT,CASSLRAGEPTDTQYF
NA,TRBV7-9,few,16,TRBJ2-3,TGTGCCAGCAGCCCCCGAGAGAGCCGATATTGGGATACGCAGTATTTT,CASSPRESRYWDTQYF
TRBD2,TRBV5-1,few,15,TRBJ2-1,TGCGCCAGCAGCGAAGCTAGCGGGAGGACCAATGAGCAGTTCTTC,CASSEASGRTNEQFF
NA,TRBV29-1,NA,11,TRBJ2-5,TGCAGCGTCGTTTCCGGAGGGGCCCAGTACTTC,CSVVSGGAQYF
NA,TRBV12-3/TRBV12-4,NA,13,TRBJ1-1,TGTGCCAGCAGTTTAGTCAGGGGTGCTGAAGCTTTCTTT,CASSLVRGAEAFF
NA,TRBV28,few,15,TRBJ1-4,TGTGCCAGCAGTTTACAGCTTGGGACTAATGAAAAACTGTTTTTT,CASSLQLGTNEKLFF
NA,TRBV7-2,few,14,TRBJ2-7,TGTGCCAGCAGCTTGACGCCCCCCTTTACGTGGGAGTACTTC,CASSLTPPFTWEYF
NA,TRBV3-1,few,14,TRBJ2-1,TGTGCCAGCAGCCGAAGGGGTGGGGGATATGAGCAGTTCTTC,CASSRRGGGYEQFF
NA,TRBV4-2,few,15,TRBJ2-5,TGTGCCAGCAGCCCCCTGGAGGGAGCCCAAGAGACCCAGTACTTC,CASSPLEGAQETQYF
TRBD2,TRBV4-1,NA,17,TRBJ2-1,TGCGCCAGCAGCCAAGATCGCCTAGCGGGAGAGATGAATGAGCAGTTCTTC,CASSQDRLAGEMNEQFF
TRBD1,TRBV6-6,NA,14,TRBJ2-7,TGTGCCAGCATTATGAACCAGGGGGCCTACGAGCAGTACTTC,CASIMNQGAYEQYF
NA,TRBV28,once,14,TRBJ1-6,TGTGCCAGCAGTCGACAGCGCATCGATTCACCCCTCCACTTT,CASSRQRIDSPLHF
NA,TRBV29-1,NA,12,TRBJ1-1,TGCAGCGTTGCAGCAGGCGTCACTGAAGCTTTCTTT,CSVAAGVTEAFF
NA,TRBV5-4,many,15,TRBJ2-5,TGTGCCAGCAGACGGCAACAGGACAGTCAAGAGACCCAGTACTTC,CASRRQQDSQETQYF
NA,TRBV6-1,NA,13,TRBJ2-1,TGTGCCAGCAGTCCTCTAGGGTACAATGAGCAGTTCTTC,CASSPLGYNEQFF
NA,TRBV20-1,NA,14,TRBJ2-5,TGCAGTGCTAGAGTAGGGACTTACCAAGAGACCCAGTACTTC,CSARVGTYQETQYF
TRBD1,TRBV7-2,NA,17,TRBJ1-3,TGTGCCAGCAGCTTTACAGGGGCCGAAAGCCCTGGAAACACCATATATTTT,CASSFTGAESPGNTIYF
NA,TRBV28,NA,14,TRBJ2-3,TGTGCCAGCAGTGCCCGCCATCCTGGCCCTACGCAGTATTTT,CASSARHPGPTQYF
TRBD2,TRBV20-1,NA,16,TRBJ2-1,TGCAGTGCTAGAATCTTAGCGGGGGCGGCCCTACAAGAGCAGTTCTTC,CSARILAGAALQEQFF
NA,TRBV7-8,NA,16,TRBJ2-1,TGTGCCAGCAGCCGTGGAACAGGGAAGATTTACAATGAGCAGTTCTTC,CASSRGTGKIYNEQFF
NA,TRBV6-2/TRBV6-3,NA,16,TRBJ1-1,TGTGCCAGCAGGGAAAACAGGAGGCGCGGGTTTGTCGGAACTTTCTTT,CASRENRRRGFVGTFF
TRBD1,TRBV3-1,NA,15,TRBJ1-2,TGTGCCAGCAGCCAAGACGACAGGGCTAACTATGGCTACACCTTC,CASSQDDRANYGYTF
NA,TRBV9,NA,13,TRBJ2-4,TGTGCCAGCAGCGCACTAGGGGGGAACATTCAGTACTTC,CASSALGGNIQYF
NA,TRBV29-1,few,11,TRBJ1-2,TGCAGCGCTTCGACATACTATGGCTACACCTTC,CSASTYYGYTF
TRBD2,TRBV11-2,many,14,TRBJ2-5,TGTGCCAGCAGCCCGGGACTAGCGGAAGAGACCCAGTACTTC,CASSPGLAEETQYF
TRBD2,TRBV20-1,NA,14,TRBJ2-1,TGCAGTGCTCATAGCGGGAGTGCTACAATCGAGCAGTTCTTC,CSAHSGSATIEQFF
NA,TRBV7-2,few,14,TRBJ2-3,TGTGCCAGCAGAGGGGGGTCAGGCGCAGATACGCAGTATTTT,CASRGGSGADTQYF